The 8 T cell receptor beta chains below were found in one sample sequenced in a study of blood T cell repertoires in COVID-19. Libraries were prepared by immunoSEQ multiplex PCR; TCRdb keeps only in-frame clonotypes and omits some of them. The data show 450,000 to 600,000 clones, with 87% seen just once and around 0.64% held by the top ten. The sequenced sample was PBMCs or T cells enriched from blood (not recorded which). The receptors here all came from a young woman who had recovered from COVID-19.

The rearrangement uses TRBV10-3 and TRBJ1-3; the D gene is possibly TRBD1 (6 bases). Germline loops: CDR1 ENHRY, CDR2 SYGVKD. Trimming stripped 5 bases from V and 2 bases from J, with 10 bases between. The CDR3 loop spans 14 amino acids. CDR3 bases: TGTGCCATCAGTACAGGGATAGCTGGAAACACCATATATTTT. Translating it yields CAISTGIAGNTIYF.

V usage is TRBV10-1 and J usage is TRBJ2-3, with 13 positions matching TRBD2. This CDR3 is built from 17 residues. The J segment lost 3 bases and the V segment lost 3 bases, leaving 6 bases of the junction unmatched. Germline V gives CDR1 WNHNN, CDR2 SYGVQD (reference sequence). CDR3 coding DNA: TGCGCCAGCAGTGATGGGACTAGCGGGGATAATACAGATACGCAGTATTTT. Translated, it gives CASSDGTSGDNTDTQYF.

J is TRBJ2-7 and V is TRBV29-1; TRBD2 matches at 12 bases. The CDR3 covers 15 residues. Looked up from germline, CDR1 is SQVTM and CDR2 is ANQGSEA. J lost 0 bases, V lost 7 bases, and 7 bases had no gene match. CDR3 amino acids: CSAARLAGVSYEQYF. The CDR3 coding sequence is TGCAGCGCGGCCCGACTAGCGGGGGTCTCCTACGAGCAGTACTTC.

As DNA, the CDR3 is TGTGCCAGTAGTCCACTCAGGGCTTCCTATGGCTACACCTTC. Translating it yields CASSPLRASYGYTF. This chain joins TRBV19 and TRBJ1-2, with D maybe TRBD1 (5 bases). CDR1 is LNHDA, CDR2 SQIVND, per germline (reference sequence). This CDR3 has 14 amino acids. The V end lost 5 bases, the J end lost 4 bases, and 14 bases lay between the germline ends.

This chain connects TRBV5-1 to TRBJ2-3, with D hard to call. In germline, CDR1 is SGHRS, CDR2 YFSETQ. The CDR3 covers 16 residues. With 6 bases removed from V and 1 base from J, the gap between germline ends came to 18 bases. CDR3 loop: CASTDRRLEGTDTQYF. CDR3 nucleotide sequence: TGCGCCAGCACCGACCGACGCCTAGAAGGCACAGATACGCAGTATTTT.

The chain combines TRBV10-2 with TRBJ2-2; 8 bases are shared with TRBD1. This CDR3 comprises 14 residues. Germline-derived CDR1 and CDR2 are WSHSY and SAAADI. The J segment lost 5 bases and the V segment lost 3 bases, leaving 2 bases of the junction unmatched. The CDR3 reads CASSDRGRTGELFF. CDR3 nucleotides: TGCGCCAGCAGTGACAGGGGGCGAACCGGGGAGCTGTTTTTT.

The V and J genes are TRBV24-1 and TRBJ2-7; TRBD2 matches 7 bases. This CDR3 region has 15 residues. CDR1 is KGHDR, CDR2 SFDVKD, per germline. V was pared by 0 bases and J by 5 bases, with 6 bases of the junction left unmatched. The CDR3 DNA reads TGTGCCACCAGTGATTTGCTGGGGGGGAAGCACGAGCAGTACTTC. Amino acids: CATSDLLGGKHEQYF.

This clone showed up just a few times. This chain uses TRBV6-6 with TRBJ2-7; 10 bases align to TRBD2. J was trimmed by 0 bases and V by 5 bases; bases with no gene match: 10. Germline assignment: CDR1 MNHNY and CDR2 SVGAGI (reference sequence). This CDR3 region has 17 residues. CDR3 residues: CASSPRGLAGASYEQYF. The CDR3 nucleotides are TGTGCCAGCAGTCCGAGGGGGCTAGCGGGGGCCTCCTACGAGCAGTACTTC.